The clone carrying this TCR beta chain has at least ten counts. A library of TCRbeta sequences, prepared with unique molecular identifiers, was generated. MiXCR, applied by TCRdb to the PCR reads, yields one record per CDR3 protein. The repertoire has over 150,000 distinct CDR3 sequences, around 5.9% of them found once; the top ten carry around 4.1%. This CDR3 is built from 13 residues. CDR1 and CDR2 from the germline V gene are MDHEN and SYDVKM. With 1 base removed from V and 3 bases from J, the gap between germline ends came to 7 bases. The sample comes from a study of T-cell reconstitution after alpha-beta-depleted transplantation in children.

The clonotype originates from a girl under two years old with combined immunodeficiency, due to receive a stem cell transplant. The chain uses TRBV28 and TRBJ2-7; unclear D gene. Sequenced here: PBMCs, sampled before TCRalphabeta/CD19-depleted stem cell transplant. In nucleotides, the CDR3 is TGTGCCAGCAGTTTATTGCAGTTCTACGAGCAGTACTTC. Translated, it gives CASSLLQFYEQYF.